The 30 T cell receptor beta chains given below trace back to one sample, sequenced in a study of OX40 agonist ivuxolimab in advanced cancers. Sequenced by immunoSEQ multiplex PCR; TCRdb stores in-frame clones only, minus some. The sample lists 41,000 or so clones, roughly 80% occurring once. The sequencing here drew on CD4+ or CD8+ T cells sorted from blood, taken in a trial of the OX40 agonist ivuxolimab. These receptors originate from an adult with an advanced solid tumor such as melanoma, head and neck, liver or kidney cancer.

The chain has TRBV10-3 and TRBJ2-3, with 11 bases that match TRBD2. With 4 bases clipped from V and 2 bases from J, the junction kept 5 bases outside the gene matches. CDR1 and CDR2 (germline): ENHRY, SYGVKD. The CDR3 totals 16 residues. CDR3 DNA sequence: TGTGCCATCAGTGTGGGACTAGCGGAATACACAGATACGCAGTATTTT. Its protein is CAISVGLAEYTDTQYF.

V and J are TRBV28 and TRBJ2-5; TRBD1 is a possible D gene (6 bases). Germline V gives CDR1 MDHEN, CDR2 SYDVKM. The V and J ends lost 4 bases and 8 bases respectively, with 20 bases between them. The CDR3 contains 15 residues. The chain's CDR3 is CASSSPLDSPRTQYF. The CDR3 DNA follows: TGTGCCAGCAGTTCCCCCTTGGACAGCCCAAGAACCCAGTACTTC.

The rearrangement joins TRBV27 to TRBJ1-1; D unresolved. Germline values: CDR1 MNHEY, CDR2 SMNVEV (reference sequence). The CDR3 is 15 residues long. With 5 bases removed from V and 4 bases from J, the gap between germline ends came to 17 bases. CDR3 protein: CASSPSGGLGTEAFF. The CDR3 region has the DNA TGTGCCAGCAGTCCGAGTGGTGGGCTGGGCACTGAAGCTTTCTTT.

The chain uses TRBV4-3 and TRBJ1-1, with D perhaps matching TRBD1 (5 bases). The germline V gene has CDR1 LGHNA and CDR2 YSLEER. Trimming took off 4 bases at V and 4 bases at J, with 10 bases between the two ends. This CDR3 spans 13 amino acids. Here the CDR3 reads CASSRRVGTEAFF. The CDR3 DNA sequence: TGCGCCAGCAGCCGCAGGGTTGGCACTGAAGCTTTCTTT.

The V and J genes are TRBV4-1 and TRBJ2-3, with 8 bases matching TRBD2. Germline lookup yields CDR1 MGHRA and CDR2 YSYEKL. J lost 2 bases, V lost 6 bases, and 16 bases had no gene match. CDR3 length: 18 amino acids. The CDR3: CASSWERERPAHTDTQYF. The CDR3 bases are TGCGCCAGCAGTTGGGAGCGGGAGAGACCTGCACACACAGATACGCAGTATTTT.

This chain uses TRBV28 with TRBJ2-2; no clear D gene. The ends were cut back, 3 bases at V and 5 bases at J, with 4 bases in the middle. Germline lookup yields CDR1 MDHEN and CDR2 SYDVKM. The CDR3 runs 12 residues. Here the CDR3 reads CASSFSTGELFF. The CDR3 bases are TGTGCCAGCAGTTTCAGTACCGGGGAGCTGTTTTTT.

In nucleotides, the CDR3 is TGTGCCAGCAGTCGAGACAGGAGCTATGGCTACACCTTC. This translates into CASSRDRSYGYTF. The gene calls are TRBV2 and TRBJ1-2, with D tentatively TRBD1 (6 bases). Germline values: CDR1 SNHLY, CDR2 FYNNEI. Trimming left V 5 bases short and J 4 bases short, with 11 bases between. This CDR3 is 13 amino acids long.

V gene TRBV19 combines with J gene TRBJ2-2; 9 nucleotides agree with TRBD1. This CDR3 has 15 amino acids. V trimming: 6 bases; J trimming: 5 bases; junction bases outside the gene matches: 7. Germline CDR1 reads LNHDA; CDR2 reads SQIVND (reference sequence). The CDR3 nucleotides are TGTGCCAGTAGGGAACAGGGGGCAGAAACCGGGGAGCTGTTTTTT. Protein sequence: CASREQGAETGELFF. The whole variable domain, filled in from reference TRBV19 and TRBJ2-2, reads DGGITQSPKYLFRKEGQNVTLSCEQNLNHDAMYWYRQDPGQGLRLIYYSQIVNDFQKGDIAEGYSVSREKKESFPLTVTSAQKNPTAFYLCASREQGAETGELFFGEGSRLTVL.

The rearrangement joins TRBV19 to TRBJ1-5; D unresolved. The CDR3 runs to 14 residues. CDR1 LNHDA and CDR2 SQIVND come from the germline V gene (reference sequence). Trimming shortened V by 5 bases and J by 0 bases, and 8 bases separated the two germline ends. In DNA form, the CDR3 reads TGTGCCAGTAGTTTGAGCTATAGCAATCAGCCCCAGCATTTT. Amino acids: CASSLSYSNQPQHF.

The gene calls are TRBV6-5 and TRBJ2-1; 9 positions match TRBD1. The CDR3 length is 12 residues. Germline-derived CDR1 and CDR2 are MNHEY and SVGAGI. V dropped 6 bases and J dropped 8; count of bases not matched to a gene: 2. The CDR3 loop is CASRTGGDEQFF. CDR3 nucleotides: TGTGCCAGCAGAACAGGGGGCGATGAGCAGTTCTTC.

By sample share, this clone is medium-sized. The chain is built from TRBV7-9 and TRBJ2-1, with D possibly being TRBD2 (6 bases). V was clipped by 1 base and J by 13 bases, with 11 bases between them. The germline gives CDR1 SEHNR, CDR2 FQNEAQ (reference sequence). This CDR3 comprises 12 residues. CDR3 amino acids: CASSLGLVEQFF. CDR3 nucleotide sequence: TGTGCCAGCAGCTTAGGACTAGTCGAACAGTTCTTC.

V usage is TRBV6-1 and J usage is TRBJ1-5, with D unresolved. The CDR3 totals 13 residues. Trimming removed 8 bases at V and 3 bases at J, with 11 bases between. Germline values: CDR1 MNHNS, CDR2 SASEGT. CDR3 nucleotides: TGTGCCAGCGGAACGGAGAACAATCAGCCCCAGCATTTT. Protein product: CASGTENNQPQHF.

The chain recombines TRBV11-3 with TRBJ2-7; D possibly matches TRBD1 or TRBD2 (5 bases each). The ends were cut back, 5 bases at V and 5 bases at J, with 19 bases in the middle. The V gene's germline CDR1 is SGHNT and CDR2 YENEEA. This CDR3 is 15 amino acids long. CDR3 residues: CASSKGERFGDEQYF. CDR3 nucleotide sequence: TGTGCCAGCAGCAAAGGGGAGCGTTTTGGGGACGAGCAGTACTTC.

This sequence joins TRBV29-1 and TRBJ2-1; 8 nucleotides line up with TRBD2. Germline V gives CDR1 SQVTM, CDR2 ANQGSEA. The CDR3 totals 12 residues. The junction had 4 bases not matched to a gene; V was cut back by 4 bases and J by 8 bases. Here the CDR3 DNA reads TGCAGCGTTGGACTAGCGTCTCATGAGCAGTTCTTC. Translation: CSVGLASHEQFF.

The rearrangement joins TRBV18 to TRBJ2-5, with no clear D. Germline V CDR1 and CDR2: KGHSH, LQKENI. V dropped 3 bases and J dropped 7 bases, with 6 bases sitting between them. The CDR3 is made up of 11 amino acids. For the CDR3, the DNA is TGTGCCAGCTCACCCTCCGGGACCCAGTACTTC. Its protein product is CASSPSGTQYF.

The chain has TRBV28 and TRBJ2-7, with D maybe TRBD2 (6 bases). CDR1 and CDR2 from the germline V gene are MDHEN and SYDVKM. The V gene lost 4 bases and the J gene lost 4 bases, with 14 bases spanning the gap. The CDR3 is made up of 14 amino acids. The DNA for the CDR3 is TGTGCCAGCAGTTCTGGGACTTCTCCTTACGAGCAGTACTTC. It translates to CASSSGTSPYEQYF.

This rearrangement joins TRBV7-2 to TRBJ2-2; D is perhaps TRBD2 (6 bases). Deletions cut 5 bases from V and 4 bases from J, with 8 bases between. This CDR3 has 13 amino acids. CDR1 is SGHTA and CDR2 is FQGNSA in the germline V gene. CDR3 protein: CASSPGVTGELFF. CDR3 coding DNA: TGTGCCAGCAGCCCGGGGGTCACCGGGGAGCTGTTTTTT.

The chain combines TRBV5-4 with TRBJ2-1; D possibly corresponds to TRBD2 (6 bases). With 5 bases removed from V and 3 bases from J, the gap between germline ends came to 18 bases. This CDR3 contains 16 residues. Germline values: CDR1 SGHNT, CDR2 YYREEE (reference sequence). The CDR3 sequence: CASRSGGTGNYNEQFF. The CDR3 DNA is TGTGCCAGCAGGTCAGGAGGGACGGGCAACTACAATGAGCAGTTCTTC. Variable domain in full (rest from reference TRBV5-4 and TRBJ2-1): ETGVTQSPTHLIKTRGQQVTLRCSSQSGHNTVSWYQQALGQGPQFIFQYYREEENGRGNFPPRFSGLQFPNYSSELNVNALELDDSALYLCASRSGGTGNYNEQFFGPGTRLTVL.

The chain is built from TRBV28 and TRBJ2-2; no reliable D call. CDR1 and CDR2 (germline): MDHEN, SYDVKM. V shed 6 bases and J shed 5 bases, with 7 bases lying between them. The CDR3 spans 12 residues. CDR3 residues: CASSTRTGELFF. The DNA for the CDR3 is TGTGCCAGCAGCACCAGAACCGGGGAGCTGTTTTTT.

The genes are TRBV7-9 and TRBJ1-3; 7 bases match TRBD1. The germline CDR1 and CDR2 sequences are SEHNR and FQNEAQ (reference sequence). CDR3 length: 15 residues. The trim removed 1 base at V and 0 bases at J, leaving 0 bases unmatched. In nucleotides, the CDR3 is TGTGCCAGCAGCTTAGGACAGGGCTCTGGAAACACCATATATTTT. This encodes CASSLGQGSGNTIYF.

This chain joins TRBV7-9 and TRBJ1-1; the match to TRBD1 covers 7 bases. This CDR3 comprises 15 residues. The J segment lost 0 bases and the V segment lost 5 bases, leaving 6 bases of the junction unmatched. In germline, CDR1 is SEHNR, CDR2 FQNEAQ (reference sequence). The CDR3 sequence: CASSPQGGLNTEAFF. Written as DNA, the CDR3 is TGTGCCAGCAGCCCTCAAGGGGGCCTGAACACTGAAGCTTTCTTT.

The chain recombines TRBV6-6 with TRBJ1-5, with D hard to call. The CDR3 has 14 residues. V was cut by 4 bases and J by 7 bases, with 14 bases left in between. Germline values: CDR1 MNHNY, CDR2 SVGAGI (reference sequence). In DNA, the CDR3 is TGTGCCAGCAGTTCCTATACTAATAGGCAGCCCCAGCATTTT. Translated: CASSSYTNRQPQHF.

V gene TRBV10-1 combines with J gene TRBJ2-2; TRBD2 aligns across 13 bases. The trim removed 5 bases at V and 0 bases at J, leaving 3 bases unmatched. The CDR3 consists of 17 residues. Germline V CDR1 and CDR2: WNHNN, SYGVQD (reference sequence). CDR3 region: CASSQLAGGSNTGELFF. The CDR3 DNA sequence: TGCGCCAGCAGTCAACTAGCGGGAGGGTCGAACACCGGGGAGCTGTTTTTT.

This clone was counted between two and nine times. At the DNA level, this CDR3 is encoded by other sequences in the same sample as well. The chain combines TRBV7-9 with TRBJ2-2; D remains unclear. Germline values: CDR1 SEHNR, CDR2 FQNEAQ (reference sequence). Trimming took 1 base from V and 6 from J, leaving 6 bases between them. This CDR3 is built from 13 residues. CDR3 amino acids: CASSLVGSGELFF. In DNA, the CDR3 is TGTGCCAGCAGCTTAGTAGGATCCGGGGAGCTGTTTTTT.

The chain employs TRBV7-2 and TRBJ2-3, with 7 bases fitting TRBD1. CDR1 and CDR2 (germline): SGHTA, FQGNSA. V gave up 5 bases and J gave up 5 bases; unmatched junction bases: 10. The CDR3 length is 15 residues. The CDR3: CASSPNTGAGDTQYF. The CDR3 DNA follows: TGTGCCAGCAGCCCCAACACAGGGGCCGGAGATACGCAGTATTTT.

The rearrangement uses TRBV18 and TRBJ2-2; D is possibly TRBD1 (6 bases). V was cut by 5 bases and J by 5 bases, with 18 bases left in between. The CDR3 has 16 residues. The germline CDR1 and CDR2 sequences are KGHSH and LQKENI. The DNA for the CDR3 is TGTGCCAGCTCAGGACAGTCTCCGATGGGGACCGGGGAGCTGTTTTTT. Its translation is CASSGQSPMGTGELFF.

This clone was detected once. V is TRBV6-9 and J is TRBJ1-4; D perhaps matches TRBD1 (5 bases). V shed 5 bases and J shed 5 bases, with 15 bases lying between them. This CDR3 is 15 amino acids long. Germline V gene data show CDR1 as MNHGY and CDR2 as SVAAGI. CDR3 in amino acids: CASSISRGRNEKLFF. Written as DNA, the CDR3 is TGTGCCAGCAGTATATCAAGGGGAAGGAATGAAAAACTGTTTTTT.

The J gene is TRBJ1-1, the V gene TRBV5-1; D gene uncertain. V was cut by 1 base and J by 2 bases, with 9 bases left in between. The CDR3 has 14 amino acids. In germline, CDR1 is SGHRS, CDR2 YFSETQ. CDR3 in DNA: TGCGCCAGCAGCTTGATCAGCGTTAACACTGAAGCTTTCTTT. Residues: CASSLISVNTEAFF. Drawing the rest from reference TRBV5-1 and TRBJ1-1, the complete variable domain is KAGVTQTPRYLIKTRGQQVTLSCSPISGHRSVSWYQQTPGQGLQFLFEYFSETQRNKGNFPGRFSGRQFSNSRSEMNVSTLELGDSALYLCASSLISVNTEAFFGQGTRLTVV.

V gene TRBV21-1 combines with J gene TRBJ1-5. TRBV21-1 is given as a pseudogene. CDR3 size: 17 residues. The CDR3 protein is CASSTWTEGYSNQPQHF. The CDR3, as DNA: TGTGCCAGCAGCACCTGGACCGAGGGCTATAGCAATCAGCCCCAGCATTTT.

The CDR3 sequence: CASSTPTSGGQETQYF. The CDR3 region has the DNA TGTGCCAGTAGTACCCCGACTAGCGGAGGTCAAGAGACCCAGTACTTC. The V gene is TRBV19, the J gene TRBJ2-5; 9 bases line up with TRBD2. Germline CDR1 and CDR2: LNHDA and SQIVND (reference sequence). This CDR3 contains 16 residues. V shed 4 bases, J shed 2 bases, and the junction held 8 bases outside the gene matches.